This T cell receptor beta chain was identified in a study of T cell responses to AZD1222 COVID-19 vaccine. The CDR3 extends over 16 amino acids. Per the germline V gene, CDR1 is SGHAT and CDR2 is FQNNGV. The V and J ends lost 4 bases and 2 bases respectively, with 17 bases between them. Libraries were prepared by immunoSEQ multiplex PCR; TCRdb keeps only in-frame clonotypes and omits some of them. The sample consists of 150,000 to 200,000 clones, about 87% of them appearing once. The TCR comes from an adult who received the MenACWY meningococcal vaccine as a control. The rearrangement links TRBV11-2 to TRBJ1-2; tentatively, D is TRBD1 (6 bases). The material was peripheral blood, obtained 28 days after the second dose of the MenACWY control vaccine. In DNA, the CDR3 is TGTGCCAGCAGCTCGATAAACAGGGTGGGAAACTATGGCTACACCTTC. Amino acids: CASSSINRVGNYGYTF.